Below are 18 T cell receptor beta chains sequenced from a single sample in a study of shared clonotypes between healthy human individuals. The method was immunoSEQ multiplex PCR; TCRdb's version includes in-frame clones alone and lacks a portion of them. The sample holds about 2,500,000 clones, more than 80% seen once. Sample: naive CD4+ T cells sorted from blood. Documented subset: CD45RA+ positively selected. These receptors originate from a man aged 18 to 30 in good health.

This clone was detected a few times. This sequence joins TRBV19 and TRBJ2-2; no clear D. Per germline, CDR1 LNHDA and CDR2 SQIVND (reference sequence). The V and J ends lost 1 base and 4 bases respectively, with 7 bases between them. This CDR3 region has 14 residues. CDR3 coding DNA: TGTGCCAGTAGTATAGCCCTAGTCACCGGGGAGCTGTTTTTT. Its protein is CASSIALVTGELFF. Variable domain in full (rest from reference TRBV19 and TRBJ2-2): DGGITQSPKYLFRKEGQNVTLSCEQNLNHDAMYWYRQDPGQGLRLIYYSQIVNDFQKGDIAEGYSVSREKKESFPLTVTSAQKNPTAFYLCASSIALVTGELFFGEGSRLTVL.

The CDR3 DNA sequence: TGTGCCAGCAGCTTAACCACAGGGGGCACTGAAGCTTTCTTT. It codes for CASSLTTGGTEAFF. The chain links TRBV7-2 to TRBJ1-1; TRBD1 agrees at 8 bases. The CDR3 length is 14 residues. The V segment lost 2 bases and the J segment 4 bases; nucleotides outside the gene matches: 3. CDR1 SGHTA and CDR2 FQGNSA come from the germline V gene.

V and J are TRBV30 and TRBJ1-3, with TRBD1 identical over 9 bases. There are 13 residues in the CDR3. Trimming cost V 5 bases and J 1 base; bases outside gene matches: 0. CDR1 is GTSNPN and CDR2 is SVGIG in the germline V gene (reference sequence). DNA of the CDR3: TGTGCCTGGGGGACAGGGTCTGGAAACACCATATATTTT. Its translation: CAWGTGSGNTIYF.

On this clone: In the same sample, other DNA sequences code for this CDR3. CDR3 amino acids: CASSPSSGANVLTF. The CDR3 bases are TGCGCCAGCAGCCCGAGCTCTGGGGCCAACGTCCTGACTTTC. The V gene is TRBV5-1, the J gene TRBJ2-6, with D unclear. Germline V gives CDR1 SGHRS, CDR2 YFSETQ. V was shortened by 4 bases and J by 0 bases, with 5 bases between the two germline ends. CDR3 length: 14 amino acids.

This chain links TRBV4-2 with TRBJ1-4; D call uncertain. V lost 0 bases, J lost 7 bases, and 12 bases lay in between. CDR1 is LGHNA and CDR2 is YNFKEQ in the germline V gene. The CDR3 loop spans 15 amino acids. CDR3 in amino acids: CASSQDLGLGEKLFF. The CDR3 DNA sequence: TGTGCCAGCAGCCAAGATCTTGGATTGGGTGAAAAACTGTTTTTT.

The chain recombines TRBV7-8 with TRBJ1-1; D gene unclear. Trimming stripped 2 bases from V and 5 bases from J, with 9 bases between. The CDR3 extends over 13 amino acids. Germline values: CDR1 SGHVS, CDR2 FQNEAQ. This CDR3 is CASSLSRLTEAFF. The CDR3, as DNA: TGTGCCAGCAGCTTAAGTAGATTGACTGAAGCTTTCTTT.

This chain connects TRBV5-4 to TRBJ2-2; 7 bases match TRBD1. J lost 6 bases, V lost 0 bases, and 11 bases had no gene match. This CDR3 has 17 residues. Germline CDR1 is SGHNT and CDR2 is YYREEE (reference sequence). The CDR3 here is CASSLGDSGRRSGELFF. CDR3 sequence (DNA): TGTGCCAGCAGCTTGGGGGACAGTGGGAGACGGTCCGGGGAGCTGTTTTTT.

This sequence joins TRBV27 and TRBJ2-5; no reliable D call. The CDR3 covers 13 residues. V was shortened by 5 bases and J by 2 bases, with 9 bases between the two germline ends. In germline, CDR1 is MNHEY, CDR2 SMNVEV (reference sequence). The CDR3 DNA is TGTGCCAGCAGTCTAGTAGCTCAAGAGACCCAGTACTTC. Translated, it gives CASSLVAQETQYF.

The chain has TRBV11-2 and TRBJ2-5; 8 bases align to TRBD2. Germline CDR1 and CDR2: SGHAT and FQNNGV. The ends lost 7 bases at V and 7 bases at J; junction bases unmatched: 11. The CDR3 sequence is 14 residues long. The CDR3 spells CASTVERGLTTQYF. In nucleotides, the CDR3 is TGTGCCAGCACCGTCGAGCGGGGGTTGACGACCCAGTACTTC.

The chain links TRBV29-1 to TRBJ2-5; D unresolved. The germline V gene encodes CDR1 SQVTM and CDR2 ANQGSEA. The germline V and J ends were trimmed by 4 bases and 4 bases, with 13 bases remaining between them. The CDR3 sequence is 13 residues long. CDR3: CSVGGRLSETQYF. CDR3 in DNA: TGCAGCGTTGGGGGTAGGCTCTCAGAGACCCAGTACTTC.

The V gene is TRBV4-3, the J gene TRBJ2-1; 7 nucleotides line up with TRBD1. The junction had 11 bases not matched to a gene; V was cut back by 5 bases and J by 10 bases. CDR3 size: 14 residues. CDR1 and CDR2 (germline): LGHNA, YSLEER. The chain's CDR3 is CASSYFDRAGEQFF. In DNA, the CDR3 is TGCGCCAGCAGCTATTTTGACAGGGCTGGGGAGCAGTTCTTC.

This clone has a single count. V and J are TRBV5-1 and TRBJ1-2; D not certain. Trimming stripped 1 base from V and 4 bases from J, with 14 bases between. The CDR3 consists of 15 residues. CDR1 is SGHRS, CDR2 YFSETQ, per germline. CDR3 sequence reads: CASSLSGSSFYGYTF. In DNA form, the CDR3 reads TGCGCCAGCAGCTTGTCAGGCTCCAGCTTCTATGGCTACACCTTC.

The chain recombines TRBV18 with TRBJ2-2; a possible D gene is TRBD1 (6 bases). The CDR3 runs 16 residues. CDR1 KGHSH and CDR2 LQKENI come from the germline V gene. Trimming shortened V by 6 bases and J by 3 bases, and 17 bases separated the two germline ends. CDR3 coding DNA: TGTGCCAGCTCCAACAGGGAAGTTTGGGACACCGGGGAGCTGTTTTTT. Protein: CASSNREVWDTGELFF.

The V gene is TRBV7-2, the J gene TRBJ1-5; no clear D. V lost 1 base to trimming and J lost 6 bases, with 13 bases between them. The V gene's germline CDR1 is SGHTA and CDR2 FQGNSA. The CDR3 totals 15 residues. The CDR3 here is CASSLGRSRGQPQHF. The CDR3 nucleotides read TGTGCCAGCAGCTTAGGCAGGTCTAGAGGTCAGCCCCAGCATTTT.

The chain carries TRBV20-1 and TRBJ2-5; D unclear. This CDR3 comprises 11 residues. CDR1 and CDR2 (germline): DFQATT, SNEGSKA (reference sequence). V was trimmed by 7 bases and J by 3 bases, leaving 9 bases between them. CDR3 in DNA: TGCAGTGTCCATAAAGAAGAGACCCAGTACTTC. The encoded protein is CSVHKEETQYF.

The table lists this clone with a count of one. CDR3 nucleotides: TGTGCCAGCAGCTTGTTTGACCGTAGCAATCAGCCCCAGCATTTT. Protein: CASSLFDRSNQPQHF. The gene calls are TRBV5-6 and TRBJ1-5; D not certain. Trimming removed 1 base at V and 0 bases at J, with 8 bases between. Germline V CDR1 and CDR2: SGHDT, YYEEEE. The CDR3 sequence is 15 residues long.

V gene TRBV7-9 combines with J gene TRBJ2-4; D is perhaps TRBD1 (6 bases). This CDR3 has 16 residues. CDR1 and CDR2 from the germline V gene are SEHNR and FQNEAQ (reference sequence). Trimming removed 2 bases at V and 0 bases at J, with 11 bases between. The CDR3 here is CASSLLPGAAKNIQYF. In DNA, the CDR3 is TGTGCCAGCAGCTTACTCCCAGGGGCAGCCAAAAACATTCAGTACTTC.

The chain couples TRBV7-8 to TRBJ1-1, with D possibly being TRBD1 (5 bases). The CDR3 loop spans 15 amino acids. Germline V CDR1 and CDR2: SGHVS, FQNEAQ. Trimming removed 3 bases from V and 1 base from J, with 12 bases in between. The CDR3 loop is CASSLQGSGNTEAFF. CDR3 nucleotide sequence: TGTGCCAGCAGCTTGCAGGGCTCGGGGAACACTGAAGCTTTCTTT. The full variable domain, rest sourced from reference TRBV7-8 and TRBJ1-1, is GAGVSQSPRYKVAKRGQDVALRCDPISGHVSLFWYQQALGQGPEFLTYFQNEAQLDKSGLPSDRFFAERPEGSVSTLKIQRTQQEDSAVYLCASSLQGSGNTEAFFGQGTRLTVV.